Listed below are T cell receptor beta chains from one sample, sequenced in a study of blood T cells in healthy people across ages. Via MiXCR, TCRdb re-called the 5' RACE reads, giving one row per CDR3 protein. The sample yields some 890,000 distinct CDR3 sequences, under 35% seen once. The sample also formed part of further work on T cells of mothers and their children.

The specimen was blood. The receptors stem from a middle-aged woman in good health. The CDR3 runs from the conserved cysteine through the conserved F or W. D genes are given only for firm matches. Size is omitted from some rows. Given values are once, few, many or a class for expanded clones.

>TRBD2|.|TRBV24-1|TRBJ2-1
CATSDLNIGGGGFYNEQFF
TGTGCCACCAGTGATTTGAACATCGGTGGGGGGGGATTCTACAATGAGCAGTTCTTC
>.|many|TRBV7-2|TRBJ2-7
CASSPWVSSYEQYF
TGTGCCAGCAGCCCCTGGGTCAGCTCCTACGAGCAGTACTTC
>.|many|TRBV28|TRBJ2-7
CASSPNRVTYEQYF
TGTGCCAGCAGTCCCAACCGGGTCACCTACGAGCAGTACTTC
>.|few|TRBV4-1|TRBJ1-1
CASSQVGPGGVGDTEAFF
TGCGCCAGCAGCCAAGTGGGTCCAGGCGGGGTGGGGGACACTGAAGCTTTCTTT
>.|.|TRBV18|TRBJ1-1
CASSEWGEKGDTEAFF
TGTGCCAGCTCGGAATGGGGGGAAAAAGGGGACACTGAAGCTTTCTTT
>TRBD1|many|TRBV29-1|TRBJ2-7
CSVENRGRSYEQYF
TGCAGCGTTGAGAACAGGGGTCGGTCCTACGAGCAGTACTTC
>.|few|TRBV4-3|TRBJ2-6
CASSQVGDAGLSGANVLTF
TGCGCCAGCAGCCAAGTGGGGGATGCGGGGCTCTCTGGGGCCAACGTCCTGACTTTC
>.|.|TRBV19|TRBJ2-4
CASNRAEGGNIQYF
TGTGCCAGTAATCGGGCCGAAGGGGGGAACATTCAGTACTTC
>.|once|TRBV6-6|TRBJ1-1
CASTNPSDTEVFF
TGTGCCAGCACCAATCCTTCGGACACTGAAGTTTTCTTT
>.|.|TRBV20-1|TRBJ2-3
CSATERASTDTQYF
TGCAGTGCAACTGAGCGGGCTAGCACAGATACGCAGTATTTT
>TRBD2|.|TRBV5-1|TRBJ2-7
CASSRGDGPKGEQYF
TGCGCCAGCAGCCGGGGGGACGGCCCCAAGGGGGAGCAGTACTTC
>.|.|TRBV4-1|TRBJ1-5
CASSQENQPQHF
TGCGCCAGCAGCCAAGAGAATCAGCCCCAGCATTTT
>.|few|TRBV6-1|TRBJ2-4
CASTTGPGESSPSDIQYF
TGTGCCAGCACCACTGGGCCAGGGGAGTCCTCGCCGAGTGACATTCAGTACTTC
>.|.|TRBV28|TRBJ2-5
CASSSYLETQYF
TGTGCCAGCAGTTCGTATCTCGAGACCCAGTACTTC
>.|.|TRBV6-2/TRBV6-3|TRBJ1-2
CACSYSISGYGYTF
TGTGCCTGCAGTTACTCGATCAGTGGGTATGGCTACACCTTC
>.|.|TRBV4-3|TRBJ2-1
CASSQPSFAPEQFF
TGCGCCAGCAGCCAACCATCCTTCGCCCCCGAGCAGTTCTTC
>.|.|TRBV9|TRBJ2-1
CASSVELHRPEQFF
TGTGCCAGCAGCGTAGAGCTCCACCGCCCTGAGCAGTTCTTC
>TRBD1|many|TRBV15|TRBJ2-3
CATSRETGPTDTQYF
TGTGCCACCAGCAGAGAGACAGGGCCAACAGATACGCAGTATTTT
>.|.|TRBV10-3|TRBJ1-1
CAISRNQGTEAFF
TGTGCCATCAGCCGGAACCAGGGCACTGAAGCTTTCTTT
>.|few|TRBV4-3|TRBJ1-2
CASRDATARTGTKYGYTF
TGCGCCAGCAGAGACGCTACCGCACGAACCGGGACGAAATATGGCTACACCTTC
>.|.|TRBV5-6|TRBJ2-5
CASSLGAEGSYQETQYF
TGTGCCAGCAGCTTGGGGGCGGAGGGATCGTACCAAGAGACCCAGTACTTC
>.|.|TRBV2|TRBJ2-1
CASSKLGGGGNEQFF
TGTGCCAGCAGTAAACTTGGAGGGGGAGGTAATGAGCAGTTCTTC
>TRBD1|few|TRBV14|TRBJ1-2
CASSQQGTGANYGYTF
TGTGCCAGCAGCCAACAAGGGACAGGAGCTAACTATGGCTACACCTTC
>TRBD1|.|TRBV7-8|TRBJ1-6
CASSPRQGSSNSPLHF
TGTGCCAGCAGCCCCCGACAGGGGTCTTCTAATTCACCCCTCCACTTT
>.|many|TRBV5-1|TRBJ2-4
CASRERGQSLDIAKNIQYF
TGCGCCAGCAGGGAGCGGGGACAATCCCTCGACATAGCCAAAAACATTCAGTACTTC
>.|.|TRBV20-1|TRBJ1-2
CSARVGETGGYTF
TGCAGTGCTAGAGTCGGGGAAACAGGCGGCTACACCTTC
>TRBD2|few|TRBV20-1|TRBJ2-1
CSARAYSGGGVNEQFF
TGCAGTGCTAGGGCTTATAGCGGGGGAGGGGTCAATGAGCAGTTCTTC
>.|few|TRBV6-6|TRBJ2-3
CASLWADTQYF
TGTGCCAGCCTATGGGCGGATACGCAGTATTTT
>.|.|TRBV5-6|TRBJ1-4
CASSLAGVLGKLFF
TGTGCCAGCAGCTTGGCTGGGGTTCTAGGAAAACTGTTTTTT
>TRBD2|few|TRBV7-2|TRBJ2-7
CASSLGTSGLPSSYEQYF
TGTGCCAGCAGCTTAGGGACTAGCGGGCTCCCTAGCTCCTACGAGCAGTACTTC
>.|.|TRBV7-2|TRBJ2-2
CASSLSAGDLRNTGELFF
TGTGCCAGCAGCCTAAGTGCAGGGGACCTCAGGAACACCGGGGAGCTGTTTTTT
>TRBD1|few|TRBV20-1|TRBJ2-5
CSASQDRDQETQYF
TGCAGTGCTAGCCAGGACAGGGACCAAGAGACCCAGTACTTC
>.|few|TRBV20-1|TRBJ2-1
CSASSPLGCNEQFF
TGCAGTGCTAGTAGTCCGCTGGGATGCAATGAGCAGTTCTTC
>.|few|TRBV7-9|TRBJ1-6
CASSLYRDNRGSSYNSPLHF
TGTGCCAGCAGCTTATACCGGGACAACCGAGGTAGCTCCTATAATTCACCCCTCCACTTT
>.|.|TRBV6-1|TRBJ2-1
CVSRATNLQEYNEQFF
TGTGTCAGCAGGGCTACGAATCTGCAAGAATACAATGAGCAGTTCTTC
>TRBD1|.|TRBV7-2|TRBJ2-1
CASSLVMGQSSYNEQFF
TGTGCCAGCAGCTTAGTTATGGGACAGAGCTCCTACAATGAGCAGTTCTTC
>.|.|TRBV7-9|TRBJ2-1
CASSRRDIYNEQFF
TGTGCCAGCAGCCGTCGGGACATCTACAATGAGCAGTTCTTC
>TRBD2|.|TRBV7-3|TRBJ2-1
CASGLGTSGGEQFF
TGTGCCAGCGGCTTAGGGACTAGCGGGGGGGAGCAGTTCTTC
>TRBD2|few|TRBV3-1|TRBJ2-1
CASSTLATSSYNEQFF
TGTGCCAGCAGCACACTAGCGACCAGCTCCTACAATGAGCAGTTCTTC
>.|few|TRBV12-3/TRBV12-4|TRBJ2-3
CASSLGQMDTQYF
TGTGCCAGCAGTTTAGGCCAAATGGATACGCAGTATTTT
>TRBD2|few|TRBV19|TRBJ2-1
CASSSLRGGNNEQFF
TGTGCCAGTAGCTCCCTGCGGGGGGGTAACAATGAGCAGTTCTTC